This T cell receptor (delta chain) was retrieved from a study of gamma delta lymphoproliferative disorders and STAT genes. Turning to the study itself: Gamma-chain libraries were built from at least 50 ng of genomic DNA with the LymphoTrack Dx TCRG Assay. Delta-chain libraries followed the EuroClonality-NGS standard operating procedure.

This clone is medium-sized by share. The sample has other DNA sequences that encode this CDR3 too. TCRdb re-called the multiplex PCR reads via CATT. The table lists about 3,400 delta-chain clones, under 1.2% of them singletons. Genomic DNA from isolated PBMCs served as the sequencing template. The germline CDR1 and CDR2 sequences are TSWWSYY and QGS. V was pared by 1 base and J by 2 bases, with 20 bases of the junction left unmatched. This CDR3 contains 21 residues. The source is a human donor in good health. V usage is TRDV1 and J usage is TRDJ1; TRDD3 matches at 9 bases. Sequencing was done on a sample of blood. CDR3 in DNA: TGTGCTCTTGGGGAACGAGTTCCTATTTACGGGGGATACATATTAACCGATAAACTCATCTTT. This encodes CALGERVPIYGGYILTDKLIF.